These T cell receptor beta chains were read from a single sample in a study of blood T cell repertoires in COVID-19. TCRdb keeps only in-frame clones here, not all; method: immunoSEQ multiplex PCR. Of over 150,000 clones listed, roughly 80% were seen once; the top ten hold about 29%. The sequenced sample was peripheral blood. Every receptor here comes from a woman aged 60-70 years with acute or convalescent COVID-19. Each CDR3 is given with its conserved first and last residue. Fields, in order: J gene, CDR3 length, V gene, CDR3 protein.

J gene: TRBJ1-4; CDR3 length: 14; V gene: TRBV5-1; CDR3 protein: CASSLGGSNEKLFF
J gene: TRBJ2-5; CDR3 length: 13; V gene: TRBV11-3; CDR3 protein: CASSSRVGETQYF
J gene: TRBJ1-1; CDR3 length: 13; V gene: TRBV19; CDR3 protein: CASTPRTDTEAFF
J gene: TRBJ2-1; CDR3 length: 15; V gene: TRBV5-8; CDR3 protein: CASSGGTSGYNEQFF
J gene: TRBJ1-6; CDR3 length: 14; V gene: TRBV6-5; CDR3 protein: CASSLPGDNSPLHF
J gene: TRBJ1-2; CDR3 length: 14; V gene: TRBV19; CDR3 protein: CASSMPGGIYGYTF
J gene: TRBJ1-5; CDR3 length: 15; V gene: TRBV28; CDR3 protein: CASSSGTDSNQPQHF
J gene: TRBJ2-6; CDR3 length: 15; V gene: TRBV7-2; CDR3 protein: CASSPGSGGANVLTF
J gene: TRBJ2-3; CDR3 length: 16; V gene: TRBV7-8; CDR3 protein: CASSPTSLAGGDTQYF
J gene: TRBJ2-1; CDR3 length: 12; V gene: TRBV30; CDR3 protein: CAFERGGSEQFF
J gene: TRBJ2-3; CDR3 length: 12; V gene: TRBV6-5; CDR3 protein: CASSDITDTQYF
J gene: TRBJ2-3; CDR3 length: 14; V gene: TRBV5-1; CDR3 protein: CASRTSGATDTQYF
J gene: TRBJ1-1; CDR3 length: 14; V gene: TRBV19; CDR3 protein: CASSEGQVNTEAFF
J gene: TRBJ2-7; CDR3 length: 15; V gene: TRBV6-5; CDR3 protein: CASKNDFASSYEQYF
J gene: TRBJ1-6; CDR3 length: 14; V gene: TRBV10-3; CDR3 protein: CAISERGGETPLHF
J gene: TRBJ1-2; CDR3 length: 15; V gene: TRBV6-5; CDR3 protein: CASSPEGGVGYGYTF
J gene: TRBJ2-2; CDR3 length: 17; V gene: TRBV25-1; CDR3 protein: CASSNRGREANTGELFF
J gene: TRBJ2-2; CDR3 length: 16; V gene: TRBV3-1/TRBV3-2; CDR3 protein: CASKASGSGGTGELFF
J gene: TRBJ1-2; CDR3 length: 14; V gene: TRBV7-3; CDR3 protein: CASSPQAQRYGYTF
J gene: TRBJ1-5; CDR3 length: 14; V gene: TRBV18; CDR3 protein: CASSSGLTNQPQHF
J gene: TRBJ1-1; CDR3 length: 14; V gene: TRBV2; CDR3 protein: CASSEQGTNTEAFF
J gene: TRBJ1-4; CDR3 length: 13; V gene: TRBV5-6; CDR3 protein: CASSLWTIEKLFF
J gene: TRBJ1-1; CDR3 length: 14; V gene: TRBV15; CDR3 protein: CATSTTWLDRGAFF
J gene: TRBJ1-5; CDR3 length: 14; V gene: TRBV11-2; CDR3 protein: CATSSGFDNQPQHF
J gene: TRBJ1-2; CDR3 length: 13; V gene: TRBV7-3; CDR3 protein: CASSAQGNGGYTF
J gene: TRBJ1-6; CDR3 length: 17; V gene: TRBV9; CDR3 protein: CASSVVDGREGNSPLHF
J gene: TRBJ2-1; CDR3 length: 17; V gene: TRBV9; CDR3 protein: CASSVEAGQGPYNEQFF
J gene: TRBJ1-1; CDR3 length: 15; V gene: TRBV7-9; CDR3 protein: CASSLTGTAITEAFF
J gene: TRBJ1-2; CDR3 length: 14; V gene: TRBV3-1/TRBV3-2; CDR3 protein: CASSRSQGAGGYTF
J gene: TRBJ1-1; CDR3 length: 17; V gene: TRBV7-8; CDR3 protein: CASSSAGQGAGGTEAFF
J gene: TRBJ2-1; CDR3 length: 16; V gene: TRBV28; CDR3 protein: CASSSLAGGPYNEQFF
J gene: TRBJ1-4; CDR3 length: 15; V gene: TRBV28; CDR3 protein: CASQGGWITNEKLFF
J gene: TRBJ1-5; CDR3 length: 16; V gene: TRBV5-6; CDR3 protein: CASSLGTRRGNQPQHF
J gene: TRBJ1-1; CDR3 length: 13; V gene: TRBV10-3; CDR3 protein: CAKKESLGTEAFF
J gene: TRBJ2-5; CDR3 length: 15; V gene: TRBV18; CDR3 protein: CASSPPSGQSETQYF
J gene: TRBJ1-5; CDR3 length: 16; V gene: TRBV6-5; CDR3 protein: CASSYGQGTHNQPQHF
J gene: TRBJ2-2; CDR3 length: 14; V gene: TRBV5-1; CDR3 protein: CASSSTVNTGELFF
J gene: TRBJ2-7; CDR3 length: 13; V gene: TRBV27; CDR3 protein: CASSFRSSNEQYF
J gene: TRBJ2-7; CDR3 length: 14; V gene: TRBV6-5; CDR3 protein: CAIVLSGHYYEQYF
J gene: TRBJ2-5; CDR3 length: 11; V gene: TRBV7-9; CDR3 protein: CASSSKETQYF
J gene: TRBJ1-1; CDR3 length: 16; V gene: TRBV19; CDR3 protein: CASSTRQGFGNTEAFF
J gene: TRBJ1-5; CDR3 length: 16; V gene: TRBV6-6; CDR3 protein: CASSYFDREGNQPQHF
J gene: TRBJ1-2; CDR3 length: 17; V gene: TRBV14; CDR3 protein: CASSDRDRGRTVYGYTF
J gene: TRBJ1-1; CDR3 length: 15; V gene: TRBV3-1/TRBV3-2; CDR3 protein: CASSQDWEGRTEAFF
J gene: TRBJ1-1; CDR3 length: 14; V gene: TRBV7-9; CDR3 protein: CASSTGTGGLGAFF
J gene: TRBJ1-1; CDR3 length: 15; V gene: TRBV14; CDR3 protein: CASSQGLARDTEAFF
J gene: TRBJ1-6; CDR3 length: 14; V gene: TRBV7-9; CDR3 protein: CASSLAEGASPLHF